The rows below give T cell receptor beta chains drawn from one sample of a study of CD8 T cells in Susac syndrome. TCRdb passed the immunoSEQ multiplex PCR reads through MiXCR, listing each CDR3 protein once. The sample carries 190,000 or so distinct CDR3 sequences, more than 90% recorded once. The sequenced sample was CD4+ T cells from PBMCs. Every receptor here comes from a human donor with multiple sclerosis. Both conserved end residues are part of each CDR3. The D gene is left open where the match is weak. Size is stated for part of the rows, as once, few or many counts, or as a class when the clone is expanded.

J	size	V	D	CDR3	DNA
TRBJ2-5	-	TRBV18	-	CASSPGGVSQETQYF	TGTGCCAGCTCACCAGGTGGAGTATCCCAAGAGACCCAGTACTTC
TRBJ1-1	-	TRBV30	-	CAWSGGDGREAFF	TGTGCCTGGAGTGGCGGGGACGGGCGAGAAGCTTTCTTT
TRBJ2-7	-	TRBV20-1	-	CSARKNFRGRRAYEQYF	TGCAGTGCTAGAAAGAACTTCAGGGGACGTAGGGCCTACGAGCAGTACTTC
TRBJ1-1	-	TRBV6-5	-	CATRGTNTEAFF	TGTGCCACCCGAGGGACTAACACTGAAGCTTTCTTT
TRBJ2-5	-	TRBV20-1	TRBD2	CSARDPSGSVETQYF	TGCAGTGCTAGAGATCCTAGCGGGAGTGTTGAGACCCAGTACTTC
TRBJ2-3	-	TRBV20-1	TRBD1	CSARTGSTDTQYF	TGCAGTGCTAGGACAGGGAGCACAGATACGCAGTATTTT
TRBJ2-5	-	TRBV20-1	-	CSAPKETQYF	TGCAGTGCGCCTAAAGAGACCCAGTACTTC
TRBJ2-7	-	TRBV7-9	TRBD2	CASSFGGARIEQYF	TGTGCCAGCAGCTTCGGGGGGGCTCGAATCGAGCAGTACTTC
TRBJ2-5	-	TRBV12-3/TRBV12-4	-	CASSLAGEKQETQYF	TGTGCCAGCAGTTTAGCGGGAGAGAAGCAAGAGACCCAGTACTTC
TRBJ1-1	-	TRBV12-3/TRBV12-4	-	CASSFESKAFF	TGTGCCAGCAGTTTCGAGTCGAAAGCTTTCTTT
TRBJ1-1	-	TRBV3-1	-	CASSQMGDTEAFF	TGTGCCAGCAGCCAAATGGGCGACACTGAAGCTTTCTTT
TRBJ1-4	-	TRBV7-9	-	CASKGRNEKLFF	TGTGCCAGCAAAGGGCGTAATGAAAAACTGTTTTTT
TRBJ2-1	-	TRBV30	-	CAWGKGYNEQFF	TGTGCCTGGGGTAAGGGGTACAATGAGCAGTTCTTC
TRBJ2-1	once	TRBV14	TRBD2	CASSMTSVINEQFF	TGTGCCAGCAGCATGACTAGCGTTATCAATGAGCAGTTCTTC
TRBJ1-1	once	TRBV20-1	-	CSARDRKGWLTEAFF	TGCAGTGCTAGAGATCGGAAGGGGTGGCTCACTGAAGCTTTCTTT
TRBJ1-1	-	TRBV3-1	TRBD1	CASRVQGYDTEAFF	TGTGCCAGCAGAGTACAGGGGTATGACACTGAAGCTTTCTTT
TRBJ1-1	-	TRBV5-4	-	CASSWARGENTEAFF	TGTGCCAGCAGCTGGGCGAGAGGGGAGAACACTGAAGCTTTCTTT
TRBJ2-7	-	TRBV30	-	CAWMMGHGYEQYF	TGTGCCTGGATGATGGGACACGGCTACGAGCAGTACTTC
TRBJ2-6	-	TRBV30	-	CAWNPGANVLTF	TGTGCCTGGAACCCTGGGGCCAACGTCCTGACTTTC
TRBJ1-1	-	TRBV2	-	CASSGAPGTEAFF	TGTGCCAGCAGCGGTGCCCCGGGCACTGAAGCTTTCTTT
TRBJ1-1	-	TRBV2	-	CASRARKGTNTEAFF	TGTGCCAGCAGGGCTAGGAAGGGGACGAACACTGAAGCTTTCTTT
TRBJ2-4	-	TRBV30	TRBD2	CAWSPRGLAGDFKNIQYF	TGTGCCTGGAGTCCACGGGGACTAGCGGGGGACTTCAAAAACATTCAGTACTTC
TRBJ2-1	-	TRBV3-1	TRBD2	CASSQGLAGVGNEQFF	TGTGCCAGCAGCCAGGGACTAGCGGGGGTAGGCAATGAGCAGTTCTTC
TRBJ1-4	-	TRBV20-1	-	CSVVDSNEKLFF	TGCAGCGTGGTGGACAGTAATGAAAAACTGTTTTTT
TRBJ1-5	-	TRBV20-1	TRBD1	CSARDRGHQPQHF	TGCAGTGCTAGGGACAGGGGACATCAGCCCCAGCATTTT
TRBJ2-1	-	TRBV3-1	-	CASSRDREQFF	TGTGCCAGCAGCCGAGATCGTGAGCAGTTCTTC
TRBJ2-7	-	TRBV20-1	-	CSASGGYYYEQYF	TGCAGTGCTAGCGGAGGCTACTACTACGAGCAGTACTTC
TRBJ2-2	-	TRBV24-1	-	CATSGRNTGELFF	TGTGCCACCAGTGGCAGGAACACCGGGGAGCTGTTTTTT
TRBJ2-2	-	TRBV29-1	-	CSVLVSSNTGELFF	TGCAGCGTTTTAGTGTCCTCAAACACCGGGGAGCTGTTTTTT
TRBJ1-2	-	TRBV2	-	CASTVWTRDGYTF	TGTGCCAGCACCGTTTGGACCAGAGATGGCTACACCTTC
TRBJ2-2	-	TRBV30	-	CAWSRDFTGELFF	TGTGCCTGGAGTAGGGACTTTACCGGGGAGCTGTTTTTT
TRBJ1-6	-	TRBV12-3/TRBV12-4	-	CASSLQENSPLHF	TGTGCCAGCAGTTTGCAGGAGAATTCACCCCTCCACTTT
TRBJ1-1	once	TRBV4-1	-	CASSHFTKPWTEAFF	TGCGCCAGCAGCCACTTTACAAAGCCGTGGACTGAAGCTTTCTTT
TRBJ2-4	-	TRBV10-3	TRBD2	CAISERDGAKNIQYF	TGTGCCATCAGCGAGCGGGACGGGGCCAAAAACATTCAGTACTTC
TRBJ1-5	-	TRBV27	-	CASSSYKGNQPQHF	TGTGCCAGCAGTTCGTACAAGGGCAATCAGCCCCAGCATTTT
TRBJ2-2	-	TRBV2	-	CATFSPNTGELFF	TGTGCCACTTTTAGTCCGAACACCGGGGAGCTGTTTTTT
TRBJ2-5	-	TRBV24-1	TRBD2	CATSDPRTSGETQYF	TGTGCCACCAGTGACCCCAGGACTAGCGGAGAGACCCAGTACTTC
TRBJ2-5	-	TRBV24-1	-	CATQRQAEETQYF	TGTGCCACACAGAGACAGGCCGAAGAGACCCAGTACTTC
TRBJ2-2	-	TRBV20-1	TRBD1	CSASTTGTVAEGLFF	TGCAGTGCTAGTACAACCGGGACAGTTGCCGAAGGGTTGTTTTTT
TRBJ1-3	-	TRBV20-1	-	CSARELTVGDIYF	TGCAGTGCTAGAGAACTGACAGTGGGTGACATATATTTT
TRBJ1-1	-	TRBV25-1	-	CASSALSDTEAFF	TGTGCCAGCAGTGCCCTAAGCGACACTGAAGCTTTCTTT
TRBJ2-5	-	TRBV30	-	CAWSGQYGETQYF	TGTGCCTGGAGTGGACAGTACGGAGAGACCCAGTACTTC
TRBJ2-3	-	TRBV20-1	-	CSASPPGTDTQYF	TGCAGTGCTAGTCCCCCAGGCACAGATACGCAGTATTTT
TRBJ2-7	-	TRBV2	-	CASSRVLF	TGTGCCAGCAGTAGGGTGTTATTC
TRBJ2-7	once	TRBV18	TRBD2	CASSPGLAGIYEQYF	TGTGCCAGCTCACCTGGACTAGCGGGGATCTACGAGCAGTACTTC
TRBJ2-4	-	TRBV2	-	CASREGENIQYF	TGTGCCAGCAGAGAAGGGGAAAACATTCAGTACTTC
TRBJ2-5	-	TRBV6-6	-	CASSTTAGSQETQYF	TGTGCCAGCAGTACTACTGCGGGCAGTCAAGAGACCCAGTACTTC
TRBJ1-1	-	TRBV11-3	-	CASSLQQGEAFF	TGTGCCAGCAGCCTCCAACAGGGCGAAGCTTTCTTT
TRBJ2-3	-	TRBV4-2	-	CASSPRAGPSSTDTQYF	TGTGCCAGCAGTCCGAGGGCGGGTCCCTCTAGCACAGATACGCAGTATTTT
TRBJ2-1	-	TRBV25-1	-	CASPTSGEQFF	TGTGCCAGCCCGACGTCAGGGGAGCAGTTCTTC
TRBJ2-1	once	TRBV11-2	TRBD2	CASSGRGSGTTSKQFF	TGTGCCAGCAGCGGTAGAGGTAGCGGGACCACAAGTAAGCAGTTCTTC
TRBJ2-7	-	TRBV6-6	TRBD1	CASSYSRDRGSYEQYF	TGTGCCAGCAGTTACTCGAGAGACAGGGGCTCCTACGAGCAGTACTTC
TRBJ2-1	-	TRBV3-1	-	CASSPWGDSQFF	TGTGCCAGCAGCCCCTGGGGGGACAGCCAGTTCTTC